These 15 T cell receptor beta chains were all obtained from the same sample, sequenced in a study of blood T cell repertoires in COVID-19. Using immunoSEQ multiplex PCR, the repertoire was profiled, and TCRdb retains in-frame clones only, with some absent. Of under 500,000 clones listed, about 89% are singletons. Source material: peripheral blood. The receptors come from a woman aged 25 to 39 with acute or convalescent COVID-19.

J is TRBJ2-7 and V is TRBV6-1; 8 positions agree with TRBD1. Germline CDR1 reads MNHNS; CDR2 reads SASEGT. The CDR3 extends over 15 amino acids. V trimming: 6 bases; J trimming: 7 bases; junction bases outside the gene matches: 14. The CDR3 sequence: CASSLKADRAEEQYF. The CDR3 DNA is TGTGCCAGCAGCCTAAAAGCGGACAGGGCCGAAGAGCAGTACTTC.

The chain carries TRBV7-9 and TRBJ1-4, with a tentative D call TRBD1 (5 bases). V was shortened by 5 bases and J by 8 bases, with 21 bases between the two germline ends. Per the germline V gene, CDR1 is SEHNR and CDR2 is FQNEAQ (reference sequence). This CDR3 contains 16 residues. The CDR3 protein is CASSPGPWQGREKLFF. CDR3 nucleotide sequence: TGTGCCAGCAGCCCCGGGCCATGGCAGGGTAGAGAAAAACTGTTTTTT.

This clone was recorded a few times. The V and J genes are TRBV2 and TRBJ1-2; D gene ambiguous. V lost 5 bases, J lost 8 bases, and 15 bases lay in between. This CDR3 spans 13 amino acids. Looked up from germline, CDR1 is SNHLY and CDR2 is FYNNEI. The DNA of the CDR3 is TGTGCCAGCAGTTTTGGACTGGAGACAGGCTACACCTTC. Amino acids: CASSFGLETGYTF.

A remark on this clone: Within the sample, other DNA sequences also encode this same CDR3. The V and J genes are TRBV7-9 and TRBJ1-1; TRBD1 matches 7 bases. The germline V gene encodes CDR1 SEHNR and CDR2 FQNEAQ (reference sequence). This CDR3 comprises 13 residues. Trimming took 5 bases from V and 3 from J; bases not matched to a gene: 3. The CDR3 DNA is TGTGCCAGCAGCCAGGGACAGCACACTGAAGCTTTCTTT. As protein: CASSQGQHTEAFF. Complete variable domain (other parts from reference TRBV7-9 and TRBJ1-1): DTGVSQNPRHKITKRGQNVTFRCDPISEHNRLYWYRQTLGQGPEFLTYFQNEAQLEKSRLLSDRFSAERPKGSFSTLEIQRTEQGDSAMYLCASSQGQHTEAFFGQGTRLTVV.

As DNA, the CDR3 is TGTGCCACCAGCAGAGATTGGGGACAGGCTAAGTCCCAGCATTTT. As protein: CATSRDWGQAKSQHF. This rearrangement joins TRBV15 to TRBJ1-5; TRBD1 agrees at 8 bases. Trimming cost V 0 bases and J 11 bases; bases outside gene matches: 9. CDR3 length: 15 amino acids. Germline V gives CDR1 LNHNV, CDR2 YYDKDF (reference sequence).

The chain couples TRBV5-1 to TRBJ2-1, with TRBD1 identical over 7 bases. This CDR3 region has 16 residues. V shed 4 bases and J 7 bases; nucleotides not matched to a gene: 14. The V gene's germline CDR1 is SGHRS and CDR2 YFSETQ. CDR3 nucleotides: TGCGCCAGCAGCCTGCCCCGGGACAGAGTGCTGAATGAGCAGTTCTTC. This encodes CASSLPRDRVLNEQFF.

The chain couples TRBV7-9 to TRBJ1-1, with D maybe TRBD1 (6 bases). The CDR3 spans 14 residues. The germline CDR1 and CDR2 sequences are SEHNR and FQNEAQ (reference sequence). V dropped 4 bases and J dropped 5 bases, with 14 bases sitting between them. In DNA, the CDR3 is TGTGCCAGCAGCTCAGGGGCGCTGGGGACTGAAGCTTTCTTT. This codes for CASSSGALGTEAFF. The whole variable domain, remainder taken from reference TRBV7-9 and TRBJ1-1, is DTGVSQNPRHKITKRGQNVTFRCDPISEHNRLYWYRQTLGQGPEFLTYFQNEAQLEKSRLLSDRFSAERPKGSFSTLEIQRTEQGDSAMYLCASSSGALGTEAFFGQGTRLTVV.

CDR3: CASSFQNYGYTF. The CDR3 DNA reads as TGTGCCAGCAGTTTCCAAAACTATGGCTACACCTTC. The chain employs TRBV12-3 or TRBV12-4 and TRBJ1-2, with D uncertain. The CDR3 sequence is 12 residues long. Trimming pared 3 bases from V and 2 bases from J, leaving 4 bases between.

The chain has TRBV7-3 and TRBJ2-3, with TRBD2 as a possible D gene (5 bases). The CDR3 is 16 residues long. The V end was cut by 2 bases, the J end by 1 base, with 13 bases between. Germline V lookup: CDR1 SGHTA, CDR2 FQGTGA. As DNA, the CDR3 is TGTGCCAGCAGCTTAGGTGGCGGGTCCCGCACAGATACGCAGTATTTT. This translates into CASSLGGGSRTDTQYF.

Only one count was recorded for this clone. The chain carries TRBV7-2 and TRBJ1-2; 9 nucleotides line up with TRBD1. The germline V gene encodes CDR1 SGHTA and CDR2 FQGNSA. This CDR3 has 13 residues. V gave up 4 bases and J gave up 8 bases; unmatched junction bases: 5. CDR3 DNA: TGTGCCAGCAGCTCACAGGGGGCCCTCGGCTACACCTTC. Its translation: CASSSQGALGYTF.

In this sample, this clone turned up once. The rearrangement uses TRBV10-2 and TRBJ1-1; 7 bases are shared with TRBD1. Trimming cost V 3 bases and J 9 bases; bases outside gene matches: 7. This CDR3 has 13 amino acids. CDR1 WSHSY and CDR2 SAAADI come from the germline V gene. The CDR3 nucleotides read TGCGCCAGCAGTGATGGACAGGATGGTAAAGCTTTCTTT. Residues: CASSDGQDGKAFF.

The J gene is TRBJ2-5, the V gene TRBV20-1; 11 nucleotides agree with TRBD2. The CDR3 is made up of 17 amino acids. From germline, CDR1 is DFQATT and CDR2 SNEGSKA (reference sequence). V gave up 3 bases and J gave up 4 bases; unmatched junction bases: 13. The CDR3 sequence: CSASMLSGGAEGETQYF. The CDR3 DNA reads TGCAGTGCTAGTATGCTTAGCGGGGGGGCGGAGGGAGAGACCCAGTACTTC.

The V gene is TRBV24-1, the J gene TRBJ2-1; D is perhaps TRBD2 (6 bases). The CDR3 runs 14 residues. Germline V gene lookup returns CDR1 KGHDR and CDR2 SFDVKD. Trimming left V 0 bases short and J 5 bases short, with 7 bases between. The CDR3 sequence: CATSDLGGDNEQFF. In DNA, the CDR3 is TGTGCCACCAGTGATTTGGGAGGGGACAATGAGCAGTTCTTC.

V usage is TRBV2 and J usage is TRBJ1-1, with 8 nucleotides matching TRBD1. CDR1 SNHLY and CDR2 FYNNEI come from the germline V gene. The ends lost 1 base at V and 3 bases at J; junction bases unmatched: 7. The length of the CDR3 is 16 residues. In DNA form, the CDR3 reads TGTGCCAGCAGTGAAGTCAGGGGGCAGAGGGACACTGAAGCTTTCTTT. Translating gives CASSEVRGQRDTEAFF. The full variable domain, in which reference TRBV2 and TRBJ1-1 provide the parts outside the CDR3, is EPEVTQTPSHQVTQMGQEVILRCVPISNHLYFYWYRQILGQKVEFLVSFYNNEISEKSEIFDDQFSVERPDGSNFTLKIRSTKLEDSAMYFCASSEVRGQRDTEAFFGQGTRLTVV.

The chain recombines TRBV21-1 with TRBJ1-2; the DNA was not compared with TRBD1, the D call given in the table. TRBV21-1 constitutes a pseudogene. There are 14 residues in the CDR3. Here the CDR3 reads CARTKTAKNYGYTF. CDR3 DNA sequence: TGTGCCAGGACCAAGACAGCGAAGAACTATGGCTACACCTTC.